The 20 T cell receptor beta chains presented below share a single source sample, sequenced in a study of blood T cell repertoires in COVID-19. Profiling relied on immunoSEQ multiplex PCR, and the TCRdb table lists in-frame clones only, not all of them. The sample records approximately 290,000 clones, about 89% being singletons. The sequencing input was peripheral blood. Source of these receptors: a man under 40 with acute or convalescent COVID-19.

The chain has TRBV7-2 and TRBJ1-3; possibly TRBD1 for D (5 bases). CDR1 is SGHTA, CDR2 FQGNSA, per germline. The CDR3 length is 14 residues. The V end was cut by 4 bases, the J end by 4 bases, with 11 bases between. CDR3 sequence (DNA): TGTGCCAGCAGCTCCAGGGTAGCCGGAAACACCATATATTTT. Residues: CASSSRVAGNTIYF.

The chain is built from TRBV4-2 and TRBJ1-4; 10 nucleotides align to TRBD1. CDR1 and CDR2 from the germline V gene are LGHNA and YNFKEQ. Losses at the gene ends were 3 bases for V and 7 bases for J; bases not matched to a gene: 8. The CDR3 spans 16 residues. Here the CDR3 reads CASSQGERDRGEKLFF. The CDR3 DNA reads as TGTGCCAGCAGCCAGGGTGAACGGGACAGGGGTGAAAAACTGTTTTTT.

This chain links TRBV28 with TRBJ1-2; D gene uncertain. CDR1 and CDR2 (germline): MDHEN, SYDVKM. Trimming stripped 5 bases from V and 4 bases from J, with 5 bases between. This CDR3 contains 11 residues. CDR3 sequence: CASSEGYGYTF. The CDR3 nucleotides are TGTGCCAGCAGTGAGGGCTATGGCTACACCTTC.

CDR3 loop: CASSLGLADRTQYF. CDR3 sequence (DNA): TGTGCCAGCAGCTTGGGACTAGCGGACAGGACCCAGTACTTC. The genes are TRBV5-6 and TRBJ2-5; 9 bases map to TRBD2. This CDR3 contains 14 residues. Germline V gene sequence: CDR1 SGHDT, CDR2 YYEEEE. Trimming took 0 bases from V and 7 from J; bases not matched to a gene: 4. The full variable domain, in which reference TRBV5-6 and TRBJ2-5 provide the parts outside the CDR3, is DAGVTQSPTHLIKTRGQQVTLRCSPKSGHDTVSWYQQALGQGPQFIFQYYEEEERQRGNFPDRFSGHQFPNYSSELNVNALLLGDSALYLCASSLGLADRTQYFGPGTRLLVL.

V is TRBV25-1 and J is TRBJ2-1; 8 bases agree with TRBD2. Unmatched junction bases numbered 10, after V lost 5 bases and J lost 7 bases. The CDR3 is made up of 15 amino acids. CDR1 and CDR2 (germline): MGHDK, SYGVNS. The CDR3 is CASSLGLAPTNEQFF. The CDR3 DNA sequence: TGTGCCAGCAGTTTAGGACTAGCCCCTACGAATGAGCAGTTCTTC.

This clone has more than one count but fewer than ten. This CDR3 reads CASSLDSNNSPLHF. The CDR3 nucleotides are TGTGCCAGCAGCTTGGACAGCAATAATTCACCCCTCCACTTT. J is TRBJ1-6 and V is TRBV7-9, with a possible D match to TRBD1 (6 bases). CDR3 length equals 14 residues. Germline assignment: CDR1 SEHNR and CDR2 FQNEAQ (reference sequence). Trimming took off 3 bases at V and 5 bases at J, with 8 bases between the two ends. The full variable domain, with the rest looked up from reference TRBV7-9 and TRBJ1-6, is DTGVSQNPRHKITKRGQNVTFRCDPISEHNRLYWYRQTLGQGPEFLTYFQNEAQLEKSRLLSDRFSAERPKGSFSTLEIQRTEQGDSAMYLCASSLDSNNSPLHFGNGTRLTVT.

The genes are TRBV10-3 and TRBJ2-3, with D possibly being TRBD2 (5 bases). Trimming removed 0 bases at V and 2 bases at J, with 12 bases between. The CDR3 length is 16 residues. Germline lookup yields CDR1 ENHRY and CDR2 SYGVKD. The CDR3 spells CAISESMGGFTDTQYF. The CDR3 DNA reads as TGTGCCATCAGTGAGTCGATGGGCGGGTTCACAGATACGCAGTATTTT.

The chain links TRBV9 to TRBJ2-3; D might be TRBD1 (6 bases). From germline, CDR1 is SGDLS and CDR2 YYNGEE. There are 14 residues in the CDR3. The V and J ends lost 3 bases and 2 bases respectively, with 10 bases between them. The CDR3 protein is CASSARDNTDTQYF. DNA for the CDR3: TGTGCCAGCAGCGCCCGGGACAACACAGATACGCAGTATTTT. Full variable domain (rest looked up from reference TRBV9 and TRBJ2-3): DSGVTQTPKHLITATGQRVTLRCSPRSGDLSVYWYQQSLDQGLQFLIQYYNGEERAKGNILERFSAQQFPDLHSELNLSSLELGDSALYFCASSARDNTDTQYFGPGTRLTVL.

V usage is TRBV24-1 and J usage is TRBJ2-3; 7 bases line up with TRBD1. V shed 4 bases and J 1 base; nucleotides not matched to a gene: 13. This CDR3 spans 18 amino acids. Germline CDR1 is KGHDR and CDR2 is SFDVKD. CDR3 amino acids: CATSDPTRQGRGTDTQYF. The CDR3, as DNA: TGTGCCACCAGTGACCCCACGAGACAGGGAAGGGGCACAGATACGCAGTATTTT.

This chain connects TRBV5-1 to TRBJ1-1; D possibly corresponds to TRBD1 (6 bases). V was pared by 7 bases and J by 4 bases, with 14 bases between. This CDR3 is built from 13 residues. Germline V lookup: CDR1 SGHRS, CDR2 YFSETQ. In nucleotides, the CDR3 is TGCGCCAGCCATACAGGGTCGGGCACTGAAGCTTTCTTT. Protein product: CASHTGSGTEAFF.

A note on this clone: Other DNA sequences within the sample encode an identical CDR3. The genes are TRBV30 and TRBJ1-5; 7 nucleotides agree with TRBD1. This CDR3 spans 13 amino acids. J lost 4 bases, V lost 0 bases, and 0 bases had no gene match. Germline assignment: CDR1 GTSNPN and CDR2 SVGIG (reference sequence). For the CDR3, the DNA is TGTGCCTGGAGTGTACAGGGGAATCAGCCCCAGCATTTT. It is translated as CAWSVQGNQPQHF.

The chain uses TRBV2 and TRBJ1-6, with 10 bases identical to TRBD1. Germline V gene lookup returns CDR1 SNHLY and CDR2 FYNNEI. With V trimmed by 7 bases and J by 10 bases, 7 bases remained unmatched. The CDR3 is made up of 14 amino acids. The CDR3 loop reads CASTPGTGVSPLHF. CDR3 nucleotides: TGTGCCAGCACCCCCGGGACAGGGGTATCACCCCTCCACTTT.

The rearrangement joins TRBV24-1 to TRBJ1-4; 9 bases line up with TRBD1. The V and J ends lost 3 bases and 13 bases, in that order; junction bases with no gene match: 5. The CDR3 extends over 13 amino acids. CDR1 and CDR2 (germline): KGHDR, SFDVKD. The CDR3 bases are TGTGCCACCAGTGATGCCACAGGGGGCCCACTGTTTTTT. Translated, it gives CATSDATGGPLFF.

V and J are TRBV10-3 and TRBJ2-3; maybe TRBD1 (6 bases). V lost 10 bases to trimming and J lost 1 base, with 12 bases between them. CDR1 is ENHRY, CDR2 SYGVKD, per germline. CDR3 length: 13 residues. The CDR3, as DNA: TGTGCCACTCGGGACACTGGCACAGATACGCAGTATTTT. Translating it yields CATRDTGTDTQYF.

V is TRBV3-1 (or the pseudogene TRBV3-2) and J is TRBJ2-5; TRBD1 is a possible D gene (6 bases). The V end lost 2 bases, the J end lost 6 bases, and 13 bases lay between the germline ends. From germline, CDR1 is LGHDT and CDR2 YNNKEL (reference sequence). There are 14 residues in the CDR3. The CDR3: CASSQPQGFKTQYF. The CDR3 nucleotides are TGTGCCAGCAGCCAACCCCAGGGGTTTAAGACCCAGTACTTC.

The chain is built from TRBV5-1 and TRBJ1-2; D is ambiguous. V dropped 0 bases and J dropped 5 bases, with 8 bases sitting between them. Germline CDR1 and CDR2: SGHRS and YFSETQ. CDR3 length equals 13 residues. This CDR3 reads CASSLANSYGYTF. Written as DNA, the CDR3 is TGCGCCAGCAGCTTGGCCAATAGTTATGGCTACACCTTC.

This chain links TRBV11-2 with TRBJ2-3, with 8 bases that match TRBD1. J was trimmed by 0 bases and V by 4 bases; bases with no gene match: 6. The length of the CDR3 is 16 residues. Germline CDR1 is SGHAT and CDR2 is FQNNGV. The CDR3 sequence is CASSSWTGSSTDTQYF. CDR3 in DNA: TGTGCCAGCAGCTCTTGGACAGGGTCTAGCACAGATACGCAGTATTTT.

The V and J genes are TRBV4-1 and TRBJ1-1, with D uncertain. V was pared by 4 bases and J by 1 base, with 19 bases between. The CDR3 is 17 amino acids. Per the germline V gene, CDR1 is MGHRA and CDR2 is YSYEKL. The CDR3 here is CASSLSLGGRRNTEAFF. CDR3 coding DNA: TGCGCCAGCAGCCTTTCCCTAGGAGGGAGGAGGAACACTGAAGCTTTCTTT.

The chain recombines TRBV4-1 with TRBJ1-4, with 9 bases aligning to TRBD1. Germline CDR1 reads MGHRA; CDR2 reads YSYEKL. This CDR3 spans 19 amino acids. Trimming cost V 4 bases and J 0 bases; bases outside gene matches: 12. The CDR3 nucleotides are TGCGCCAGCAGCCGCCCCGGGACAGGGCCCTATGCAACTAATGAAAAACTGTTTTTT. Amino acids: CASSRPGTGPYATNEKLFF.

The chain links TRBV5-5 to TRBJ2-1; 9 bases align to TRBD1. Unmatched junction bases numbered 8, after V lost 4 bases and J lost 3 bases. CDR1 and CDR2 (germline): SGHKS, YYEKEE (reference sequence). This CDR3 spans 16 amino acids. CDR3 region: CASSARGTGSYNEQFF. The CDR3 nucleotides read TGTGCCAGCAGCGCGCGCGGGACAGGGAGCTACAATGAGCAGTTCTTC.